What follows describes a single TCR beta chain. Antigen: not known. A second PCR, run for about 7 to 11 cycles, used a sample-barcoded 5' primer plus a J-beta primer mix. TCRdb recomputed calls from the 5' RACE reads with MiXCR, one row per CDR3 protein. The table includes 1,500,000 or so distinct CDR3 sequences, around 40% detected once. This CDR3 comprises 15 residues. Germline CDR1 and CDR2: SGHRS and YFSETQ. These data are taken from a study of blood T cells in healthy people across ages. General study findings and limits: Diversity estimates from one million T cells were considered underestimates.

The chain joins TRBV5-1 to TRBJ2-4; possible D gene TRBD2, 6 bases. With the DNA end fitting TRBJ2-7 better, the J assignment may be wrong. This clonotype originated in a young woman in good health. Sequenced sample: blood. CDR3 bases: TGCGCCAGCAGCGTAGCGGAGTCCCCTCTCTACGAGCAGTACTTC. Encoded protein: CASSVAESPLYEQYF.